The 17 T cell receptor beta chains given below trace back to one sample, sequenced in a study of blood T cells in healthy people across ages. Through a sample-barcoded 5' primer and a J-beta primer mix, a second PCR was run for about 6 to 12 cycles. TCRdb reanalysed the 5' RACE reads using MiXCR and keeps one entry per CDR3 protein. The data contain about 1 million distinct CDR3 sequences, roughly a quarter of them singletons. The data were also submitted as part of a second study, on T cells of mothers and their children.

Sequenced material: blood. The receptors come from a girl aged 2 to 9 in good health.

The chain joins TRBV3-1 to TRBJ2-3; TRBD1 or TRBD2 may be the D gene (5 bases each). V lost 6 bases to trimming and J lost 8 bases, with 24 bases between them. The germline V gene encodes CDR1 LGHDT and CDR2 YNNKEL (reference sequence). This CDR3 has 16 amino acids. CDR3 region: CASSPHPQGDSGTQYF. CDR3 nucleotide sequence: TGTGCCAGCAGTCCTCACCCCCAGGGAGACAGTGGTACGCAGTATTTT.

This chain connects TRBV7-2 to TRBJ2-5; D remains ambiguous. Germline assignment: CDR1 SGHTA and CDR2 FQGNSA. The CDR3 contains 14 residues. V dropped 2 bases and J dropped 4 bases, with 11 bases sitting between them. CDR3 sequence: CASSLYELGETQYF. The CDR3 DNA reads TGTGCCAGCAGCTTATATGAATTAGGAGAGACCCAGTACTTC.

This clonotype was detected a few times. V is TRBV7-9 and J is TRBJ2-1; TRBD2 agrees at 12 bases. This CDR3 has 18 amino acids. After removal of 3 bases from V and 1 base from J, the junction contained 7 bases not matched to a gene. CDR1 and CDR2 from the germline V gene are SEHNR and FQNEAQ (reference sequence). Written as DNA, the CDR3 is TGTGCCAGCAGCTTTCCTAGCGGGAGGGCCGGTTCCTACAATGAGCAGTTCTTC. Translated, it gives CASSFPSGRAGSYNEQFF.

This clonotype was detected a few times. This chain uses TRBV7-6 with TRBJ1-2; perhaps TRBD1 as D (5 bases). Deletions cut 5 bases from V and 11 bases from J, with 21 bases between. The CDR3 consists of 14 residues. Germline V lookup: CDR1 SGHVS, CDR2 FNYEAQ. This CDR3 reads CASSITGGMSGYTF. The CDR3 nucleotides read TGTGCCAGCAGCATTACCGGGGGAATGAGTGGATACACCTTC.

The sample holds a few counts of this clonotype. The V gene is TRBV6-5, the J gene TRBJ1-4, with a possible D match to TRBD1 (6 bases). The CDR3 spans 15 residues. Germline lookup yields CDR1 MNHEY and CDR2 SVGAGI. V was clipped by 0 bases and J by 8 bases, with 13 bases between them. The CDR3 sequence: CASSYSGRGAEKLFF. CDR3 coding DNA: TGTGCCAGCAGTTACTCGGGGAGGGGGGCGGAAAAACTGTTTTTT.

V is TRBV29-1 and J is TRBJ1-1, with D possibly being TRBD1 (6 bases). Germline CDR1 reads SQVTM; CDR2 reads ANQGSEA. The CDR3 is made up of 12 amino acids. This chain's CDR3 is CTGQNMNTEAFF. Written as DNA, the CDR3 is TGCACCGGACAGAATATGAACACTGAAGCTTTCTTT.

This clonotype was counted between two and nine times. This rearrangement joins TRBV29-1 to TRBJ1-4, with D perhaps matching TRBD1 (5 bases). The V end was cut by 3 bases, the J end by 3 bases, with 11 bases between. Germline-derived CDR1 and CDR2 are SQVTM and ANQGSEA. The CDR3 totals 14 residues. CDR3 in DNA: TGCAGCGTTGAGGGACGGGCGGCTAATGAAAAACTGTTTTTT. It specifies CSVEGRAANEKLFF. The full variable domain, rest sourced from reference TRBV29-1 and TRBJ1-4, is SAVISQKPSRDICQRGTSLTIQCQVDSQVTMMFWYRQQPGQSLTLIATANQGSEATYESGFVIDKFPISRPNLTFSTLTVSNMSPEDSSIYLCSVEGRAANEKLFFGSGTQLSVL.

V and J are TRBV9 and TRBJ1-4; D remains ambiguous. Germline CDR1 and CDR2: SGDLS and YYNGEE. V was trimmed by 5 bases and J by 8 bases, leaving 19 bases between them. CDR3 length: 15 amino acids. The CDR3 nucleotides are TGTGCCAGCAGTCCCGGGGTCGGGATCGGAGAAAAACTGTTTTTT. Protein sequence: CASSPGVGIGEKLFF.

This clonotype has a handful of counts. The V gene is TRBV29-1, the J gene TRBJ2-4; tentatively, D is TRBD2 (5 bases). Germline values: CDR1 SQVTM, CDR2 ANQGSEA. With 4 bases removed from V and 8 bases from J, the gap between germline ends came to 15 bases. The CDR3 runs 13 residues. In DNA form, the CDR3 reads TGCAGCGTTGTGCGTGAGGGTTGGGACATTCAGTACTTC. Its protein product is CSVVREGWDIQYF.

This clonotype was observed a handful of times. V gene TRBV7-9 combines with J gene TRBJ2-1; D possibly corresponds to TRBD2 (6 bases). Germline CDR1 reads SEHNR; CDR2 reads FQNEAQ (reference sequence). V lost 1 base and J 5 bases, leaving 12 bases between the germline ends. The CDR3 covers 15 residues. CDR3 residues: CASSLELAVHNEQFF. CDR3 bases: TGTGCCAGCAGCTTAGAGTTAGCGGTTCACAATGAGCAGTTCTTC.

This clonotype was observed a few times. The chain uses TRBV7-2 and TRBJ2-5; D is unresolved. Trimming pared 1 base from V and 7 bases from J, leaving 13 bases between. Germline V gives CDR1 SGHTA, CDR2 FQGNSA. This CDR3 contains 14 residues. The CDR3 nucleotides read TGTGCCAGCAGCTTAGTAGGTCTAGATGGGACCCAGTACTTC. The encoded protein is CASSLVGLDGTQYF.

Only a few counts were recorded for this clonotype. The chain combines TRBV5-1 with TRBJ2-5; the match to TRBD2 covers 7 bases. From germline, CDR1 is SGHRS and CDR2 YFSETQ. The CDR3 consists of 15 residues. V lost 4 bases, J lost 1 base, and 7 bases stayed unmatched. CDR3 bases: TGCGCCAGCAGCCCCTCCAGCGGGGTCCAAGAGACCCAGTACTTC. Protein sequence: CASSPSSGVQETQYF.

The table lists this clonotype with a few counts. The V and J genes are TRBV12-3 or TRBV12-4 and TRBJ2-5; D remains unclear. The CDR3 consists of 15 residues. Trimming cost V 5 bases and J 6 bases, with 19 bases left between them. DNA for the CDR3: TGTGCCAGCAGTCAACAGTGGCCCTTAGGACAGACCCAGTACTTC. Translation gives CASSQQWPLGQTQYF.

The V gene is TRBV27, the J gene TRBJ1-1, with D possibly matching TRBD1 (6 bases). Per the germline V gene, CDR1 is MNHEY and CDR2 is SMNVEV (reference sequence). The CDR3 covers 13 residues. Trimming left V 11 bases short and J 8 bases short, with 21 bases between. CDR3 nucleotide sequence: TGTGCCGTAGGAGCACGGGGGGCACCGGAAGCTTTCTTT. This sequence encodes CAVGARGAPEAFF.

This clonotype came up a few times. The rearrangement links TRBV12-3 or TRBV12-4 to TRBJ2-5; TRBD2 aligns across 11 bases. The CDR3 loop spans 16 amino acids. V lost 6 bases to trimming and J lost 5 bases; unmatched junction nucleotides: 11. This CDR3 is CASSLLAGVSKETQYF. The CDR3 DNA sequence: TGTGCCAGCAGCCTACTAGCGGGGGTTTCCAAGGAGACCCAGTACTTC.

The V gene is TRBV20-1, the J gene TRBJ2-7, with 9 bases identical to TRBD2. After removal of 1 base from V and 1 base from J, the junction contained 5 bases not matched to a gene. Germline V CDR1 and CDR2: DFQATT, SNEGSKA (reference sequence). The CDR3 contains 15 residues. CDR3 sequence: CSARVSGSASYEQYF. CDR3 nucleotide sequence: TGCAGTGCTAGAGTTAGCGGGAGCGCGTCCTACGAGCAGTACTTC.

V is TRBV29-1 and J is TRBJ2-7; D is perhaps TRBD2 (7 bases). V lost 2 bases and J lost 3, with 11 bases in between. This CDR3 contains 13 residues. Germline loops: CDR1 SQVTM, CDR2 ANQGSEA. This chain's CDR3 is CSVELGGGYEQYF. The DNA of the CDR3 is TGCAGCGTTGAATTGGGAGGGGGCTACGAGCAGTACTTC.